The 25 T cell receptor beta chains reported below all come from one sample, sequenced in a study of blood T cell repertoires in COVID-19. Here immunoSEQ multiplex PCR was the method, and the copy in TCRdb shows in-frame clones only, minus some. The table shows about 87,000 clones, with about 88% occurring only once. Sequenced: peripheral blood. The source is a man aged 40-49 years with acute or convalescent COVID-19.

This clone was picked up a small number of times. The genes are TRBV7-3 and TRBJ2-1, with D perhaps TRBD1 (6 bases). The V end was cut by 5 bases, the J end by 4 bases, with 12 bases between. This CDR3 is 14 amino acids long. Germline CDR1 SGHTA, CDR2 FQGTGA. CDR3 sequence (DNA): TGTGCCAGCAGCAAAGAGGGACATTACAATGAGCAGTTCTTC. Protein product: CASSKEGHYNEQFF.

The CDR3 bases are TGTGCTAGTAAGGACACTGGAAACACCATATATTTT. Protein sequence: CASKDTGNTIYF. The V call is TRBV12-5, the J call TRBJ1-3, with a possible D match to TRBD1 (5 bases). Germline loops: CDR1 LGHNT, CDR2 FRNRAP. The CDR3 sequence is 12 residues long. V shed 8 bases and J shed 2 bases, with 7 bases lying between them.

The chain combines TRBV4-1 with TRBJ1-2; no clear D gene. Germline V gene lookup returns CDR1 MGHRA and CDR2 YSYEKL. CDR3 length: 15 residues. V was clipped by 0 bases and J by 4 bases, with 12 bases between them. The CDR3 DNA follows: TGCGCCAGCAGCCAAGAAATCGAGGGCGCCTATGGCTACACCTTC. As protein: CASSQEIEGAYGYTF.

The gene calls are TRBV13 and TRBJ1-3, with 9 bases that match TRBD1. Germline CDR1 and CDR2: PRHDT and FYEKMQ (reference sequence). J lost 0 bases, V lost 5 bases, and 5 bases had no gene match. There are 16 residues in the CDR3. CDR3 in amino acids: CASSPGTGRSGNTIYF. The DNA for the CDR3 is TGTGCCAGCAGCCCCGGGACAGGGCGCTCTGGAAACACCATATATTTT.

V usage is TRBV7-9 and J usage is TRBJ2-1; D gene unclear. V was cut by 3 bases and J by 5 bases, with 5 bases left in between. Germline V gene data show CDR1 as SEHNR and CDR2 as FQNEAQ (reference sequence). The CDR3 extends over 12 amino acids. CDR3 in amino acids: CASSFRNNEQFF. The CDR3, as DNA: TGTGCCAGCAGCTTCAGAAACAATGAGCAGTTCTTC.

CDR3 nucleotide sequence: TGTGCCAGCAGTTCGACTAGCGGCTCCTACAATGAGCAGTTCTTC. Translation gives CASSSTSGSYNEQFF. The chain is built from TRBV2 and TRBJ2-1; 9 nucleotides agree with TRBD2. The CDR3 has 15 amino acids. V lost 5 bases, J lost 0 bases, and 2 bases stayed unmatched. Per the germline V gene, CDR1 is SNHLY and CDR2 is FYNNEI.

V usage is TRBV19 and J usage is TRBJ1-3; D gene uncertain. Germline CDR1 is LNHDA and CDR2 is SQIVND (reference sequence). CDR3 length: 13 amino acids. The V end lost 4 bases, the J end lost 4 bases, and 8 bases lay between the germline ends. In DNA form, the CDR3 reads TGTGCCAGTAGTAGCCAGTCCGGAAACACCATATATTTT. It translates to CASSSQSGNTIYF.

The chain is built from TRBV10-1 and TRBJ2-1; 8 bases are a match to TRBD2. The CDR3 loop spans 14 amino acids. Germline-derived CDR1 and CDR2 are WNHNN and SYGVQD (reference sequence). V was pared by 5 bases and J by 1 base, with 1 base of the junction left unmatched. The CDR3 region is CASSSSGSYNEQFF. In DNA, the CDR3 is TGCGCCAGCAGTTCTAGCGGGTCCTACAATGAGCAGTTCTTC.

In this sample, this clone turned up once. This chain joins TRBV2 and TRBJ2-3, with a possible D match to TRBD1 (5 bases). Germline V gives CDR1 SNHLY, CDR2 FYNNEI. This CDR3 comprises 15 residues. V was shortened by 3 bases and J by 2 bases, with 12 bases between the two germline ends. CDR3 DNA: TGTGCCAGCAGTGAGCGGCAGGGAACCACAGATACGCAGTATTTT. Translated: CASSERQGTTDTQYF. The complete variable domain, with remaining parts taken from reference TRBV2 and TRBJ2-3, reads EPEVTQTPSHQVTQMGQEVILRCVPISNHLYFYWYRQILGQKVEFLVSFYNNEISEKSEIFDDQFSVERPDGSNFTLKIRSTKLEDSAMYFCASSERQGTTDTQYFGPGTRLTVL.

The chain employs TRBV27 and TRBJ2-5; TRBD2 matches 12 bases. Losses at the gene ends were 6 bases for V and 1 base for J; bases not matched to a gene: 3. Germline assignment: CDR1 MNHEY and CDR2 SMNVEV (reference sequence). This CDR3 region has 15 residues. CDR3 nucleotides: TGTGCCAGCAGGGAACTAGCGGGGGGCCAAGAGACCCAGTACTTC. The encoded protein is CASRELAGGQETQYF.

The chain joins TRBV4-1 to TRBJ2-5; D is perhaps TRBD1 (6 bases). CDR3 size: 14 residues. Germline CDR1 and CDR2: MGHRA and YSYEKL. V was trimmed by 3 bases and J by 5 bases, leaving 13 bases between them. CDR3 nucleotide sequence: TGCGCCAGCAGCCACACGAACAGGGCTGAGACCCAGTACTTC. Translated, it gives CASSHTNRAETQYF.

The V and J genes are TRBV6-5 and TRBJ2-7, with 9 bases lining up with TRBD1. V lost 6 bases to trimming and J lost 0 bases; unmatched junction nucleotides: 6. Germline V gene sequence: CDR1 MNHEY, CDR2 SVGAGI. The CDR3 contains 15 residues. In nucleotides, the CDR3 is TGTGCCAGCAGGGTTGGGACAGGGTTCTCCTACGAGCAGTACTTC. Its translation is CASRVGTGFSYEQYF.

The chain has TRBV7-3 and TRBJ1-6; possible D gene TRBD1, 5 bases. The CDR3 loop spans 16 amino acids. The germline V gene encodes CDR1 SGHTA and CDR2 FQGTGA. V lost 2 bases to trimming and J lost 8 bases, with 16 bases between them. The CDR3 bases are TGTGCCAGCAGCTTAGGGGGAGGACTCTTGGATTCACCCCTCCACTTT. Translated, it gives CASSLGGGLLDSPLHF.

This clone showed up just a few times. The chain joins TRBV10-3 to TRBJ1-2; 8 bases match TRBD1. V shed 7 bases and J 6 bases; nucleotides not matched to a gene: 4. CDR3 length equals 12 residues. Germline V CDR1 and CDR2: ENHRY, SYGVKD. CDR3 DNA sequence: TGTGCCATCACCAGGGGGCCGGATGGCTACACCTTC. Its translation: CAITRGPDGYTF.

V gene TRBV15 combines with J gene TRBJ1-4; TRBD1 might be the D (5 bases). Trimming stripped 5 bases from V and 4 bases from J, with 11 bases between. Germline V gene data show CDR1 as LNHNV and CDR2 as YYDKDF (reference sequence). The CDR3 has 14 residues. CDR3 bases: TGTGCCACCAGCGTAGACAGTTTTAATGAAAAACTGTTTTTT. This encodes CATSVDSFNEKLFF.

The chain combines TRBV5-1 with TRBJ2-7; TRBD1 agrees at 7 bases. V lost 5 bases, J lost 4 bases, and 21 bases stayed unmatched. From germline, CDR1 is SGHRS and CDR2 YFSETQ. The CDR3 spans 18 residues. Here the CDR3 reads CASRGSLGGAPLGYEQYF. In nucleotides, the CDR3 is TGCGCCAGCAGGGGATCTCTAGGGGGCGCCCCGCTTGGTTACGAGCAGTACTTC. Together with reference TRBV5-1 and TRBJ2-7, the CDR3 gives the full variable domain: KAGVTQTPRYLIKTRGQQVTLSCSPISGHRSVSWYQQTPGQGLQFLFEYFSETQRNKGNFPGRFSGRQFSNSRSEMNVSTLELGDSALYLCASRGSLGGAPLGYEQYFGPGTRLTVT.

The chain is built from TRBV6-6 and TRBJ2-7; TRBD1 matches 8 bases. Germline CDR1 and CDR2: MNHNY and SVGAGI (reference sequence). The CDR3 sequence is 14 residues long. V gave up 2 bases and J gave up 6 bases; unmatched junction bases: 6. DNA for the CDR3: TGTGCCAGCAGTTACAACAGGGGGAACGGCGAGCAGTACTTC. Translation: CASSYNRGNGEQYF.

The rearrangement uses TRBV18 and TRBJ1-1; no clear D. Per the germline V gene, CDR1 is KGHSH and CDR2 is LQKENI. This CDR3 contains 13 residues. The ends were cut back, 3 bases at V and 3 bases at J, with 8 bases in the middle. CDR3 coding DNA: TGTGCCAGCTCACCCGCAGGTGACACTGAAGCTTTCTTT. Translating it yields CASSPAGDTEAFF.

The gene calls are TRBV6-2 or TRBV6-3 and TRBJ1-4, with TRBD1 identical over 8 bases. The CDR3 runs 16 residues. Germline lookup yields CDR1 MNHEY and CDR2 SVGEGT. V trimming: 2 bases; J trimming: 9 bases; junction bases outside the gene matches: 11. The CDR3 DNA reads as TGTGCCAGCAGTTACGCCCTTGGGACAGGAAAGAAAAAACTGTTTTTT. Protein product: CASSYALGTGKKKLFF.

This sequence joins TRBV3-1 (or the pseudogene TRBV3-2) and TRBJ1-1; 7 bases are shared with TRBD1. CDR1 and CDR2 (germline): LGHDT, YNNKEL (reference sequence). J gave up 3 bases and V 4 bases, and 2 bases lay outside the gene matches. This CDR3 is 13 amino acids long. As DNA, the CDR3 is TGTGCCAGCAGCCCAGGACAGGACACTGAAGCTTTCTTT. This codes for CASSPGQDTEAFF.

V gene TRBV18 combines with J gene TRBJ1-2; 8 bases are a match to TRBD1. In germline, CDR1 is KGHSH, CDR2 LQKENI. The CDR3 contains 16 residues. The ends lost 2 bases at V and 8 bases at J; junction bases unmatched: 13. CDR3: CASSPWVPGQVGGYTF. In DNA form, the CDR3 reads TGTGCCAGCTCACCATGGGTCCCGGGACAGGTCGGGGGCTACACCTTC. Drawing the rest from reference TRBV18 and TRBJ1-2, the complete variable domain is NAGVMQNPRHLVRRRGQEARLRCSPMKGHSHVYWYRQLPEEGLKFMVYLQKENIIDESGMPKERFSAEFPKEGPSILRIQQVVRGDSAAYFCASSPWVPGQVGGYTFGSGTRLTVV.

This chain links TRBV10-3 with TRBJ1-2; D is ambiguous. Germline V gene sequence: CDR1 ENHRY, CDR2 SYGVKD. V was trimmed by 3 bases and J by 4 bases, leaving 12 bases between them. This CDR3 has 14 residues. The CDR3 protein is CAISDNTDFYGYTF. Here the CDR3 DNA reads TGTGCCATCAGTGATAACACCGACTTCTATGGCTACACCTTC.

The V call is TRBV27, the J call TRBJ2-3; D uncertain. The germline V and J ends were trimmed by 4 bases and 5 bases, with 13 bases remaining between them. The CDR3 consists of 14 residues. Per the germline V gene, CDR1 is MNHEY and CDR2 is SMNVEV (reference sequence). The CDR3 region is CASSSYSTIDTQYF. In DNA form, the CDR3 reads TGTGCCAGCAGTTCCTACTCCACCATAGATACGCAGTATTTT.

The J gene is TRBJ2-1, the V gene TRBV24-1; TRBD2 matches at 10 bases. Germline V lookup: CDR1 KGHDR, CDR2 SFDVKD. The trim removed 7 bases at V and 6 bases at J, leaving 5 bases unmatched. The CDR3 has 14 amino acids. CDR3 region: CATSLAGDANEQFF. The CDR3 DNA follows: TGTGCCACCAGCCTAGCGGGGGATGCCAATGAGCAGTTCTTC.

The chain couples TRBV19 to TRBJ1-6; 8 nucleotides agree with TRBD1. CDR1 is LNHDA, CDR2 SQIVND, per germline (reference sequence). J gave up 7 bases and V 5 bases, and 4 bases lay outside the gene matches. The CDR3 sequence is 14 residues long. CDR3 in amino acids: CASSHRGDNSPLHF. Written as DNA, the CDR3 is TGTGCCAGTAGTCACAGGGGGGACAATTCACCCCTCCACTTT.